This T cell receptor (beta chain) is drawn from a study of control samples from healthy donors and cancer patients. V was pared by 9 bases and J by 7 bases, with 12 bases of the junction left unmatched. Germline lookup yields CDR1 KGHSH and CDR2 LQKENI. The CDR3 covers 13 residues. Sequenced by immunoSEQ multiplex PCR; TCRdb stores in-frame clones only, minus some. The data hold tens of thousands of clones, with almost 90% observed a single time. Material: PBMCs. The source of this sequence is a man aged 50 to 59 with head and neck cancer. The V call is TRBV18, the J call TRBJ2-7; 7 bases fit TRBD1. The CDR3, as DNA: TGTGCCAGTTCTGAGACAGGGATTGGGGAGCAGTACTTC. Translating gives CASSETGIGEQYF.